The source of this T cell receptor (beta chain) is a study of shared T cell receptors in the human thymus. The V gene lost 4 bases and the J gene lost 5 bases, with 12 bases spanning the gap. The CDR3 length is 15 residues. CDR1 is MNHEY, CDR2 SMNVEV, per germline (reference sequence). Data came from immunoSEQ multiplex PCR; TCRdb stores just in-frame clones and leaves some out. The top ten hold roughly 0.0086% of the sample, which has 630,000 or so clones, 70% to 90% seen once. These data were also filed under a second study, of human thymus T cells. That work states: Among the donors, all were healthy Finnish infants having corrective surgery for congenital heart defects. Thymic resections from corrective heart surgery supplied the tissue. In unrelated individuals, thymic repertoires overlapped highly, according to related research.

The sample consisted of thymocytes. The clonotype was recovered from a boy in the first two years of life with a congenital heart defect. The chain is built from TRBV27 and TRBJ1-6; D is perhaps TRBD1 (6 bases). The CDR3 DNA is TGTGCCAGCAGTTCCGGCAGGGGCGATAATTCACCCCTCCACTTT. It encodes CASSSGRGDNSPLHF.